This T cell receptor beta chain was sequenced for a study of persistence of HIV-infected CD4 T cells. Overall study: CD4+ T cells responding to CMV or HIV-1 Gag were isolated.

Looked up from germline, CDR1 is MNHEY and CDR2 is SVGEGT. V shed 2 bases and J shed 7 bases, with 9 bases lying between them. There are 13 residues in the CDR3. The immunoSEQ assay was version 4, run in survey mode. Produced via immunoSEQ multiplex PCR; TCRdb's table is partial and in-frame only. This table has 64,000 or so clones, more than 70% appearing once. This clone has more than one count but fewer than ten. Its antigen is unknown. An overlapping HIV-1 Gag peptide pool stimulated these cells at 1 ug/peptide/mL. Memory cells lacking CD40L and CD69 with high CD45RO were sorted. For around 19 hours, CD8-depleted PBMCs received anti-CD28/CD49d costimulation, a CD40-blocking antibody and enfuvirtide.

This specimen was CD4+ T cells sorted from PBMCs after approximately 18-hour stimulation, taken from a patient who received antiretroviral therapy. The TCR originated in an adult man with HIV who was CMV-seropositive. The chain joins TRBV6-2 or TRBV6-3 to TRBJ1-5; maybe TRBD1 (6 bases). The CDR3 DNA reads TGTGCCAGCAGTTACGGCGGGGGCCAGCCCCAGCATTTT. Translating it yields CASSYGGGQPQHF.